Listed below are T cell receptor beta chains from one sample, sequenced in a study of blood T cell repertoires in COVID-19. Sequencing was performed with immunoSEQ multiplex PCR; in TCRdb, only in-frame clones are kept and a portion is missing. The sample contains roughly 280,000 clones, 75% to 90% of which appear only once. Sequencing was done on a sample of peripheral blood. All receptors derive from a man aged 25-40 years with active or convalescent COVID-19. Each CDR3 is given with its conserved first and last residue. Each record gives: V gene, clone size, J gene, D gene, CDR3 DNA, CDR3 protein. The D gene is left open where the match is weak. The size field is filled for only some rows; it gives once, few, many or a size class.

>TRBV11-2|-|TRBJ1-6|-
TGTGCCAGCAGCCCCGGACAGTATAATTCACCCCTCCACTTT
CASSPGQYNSPLHF
>TRBV18|-|TRBJ1-2|-
TGTGCCAGCTCACCCCGGGAACATAACTATGGCTACACCTTC
CASSPREHNYGYTF
>TRBV30|-|TRBJ2-1|TRBD2
TGTGCCTGGAGTGAGAGCCTAGCGGGGGGGCAGAATGAGCAGTTCTTC
CAWSESLAGGQNEQFF
>TRBV7-2|-|TRBJ1-2|-
TGTGCCAGCAGCAACAGGGTTGGCTATGGCTACACCTTC
CASSNRVGYGYTF
>TRBV5-6|-|TRBJ2-7|TRBD2
TGTGCCAGCAGCCGGTTGGGGAGCGGGGTCTACGAGCAGTACTTC
CASSRLGSGVYEQYF
>TRBV27|-|TRBJ1-3|-
TGTGCCAGCAGCCCTACTCAGGGAACCCTCCTTGGAAACACCATATATTTT
CASSPTQGTLLGNTIYF
>TRBV2|-|TRBJ2-3|-
TGTGCCAGCAGTGATGACCTCAGCGGTACTAGCACAGATACGCAGTATTTT
CASSDDLSGTSTDTQYF
>TRBV18|once|TRBJ1-6|TRBD1
TGTGCCAGCTCACCCCGGACGGGTGCCAGGGGGACCCTCCACTTT
CASSPRTGARGTLHF
>TRBV6-6|-|TRBJ1-2|-
TGTGCCAGCACCGAGTGGGGGAGGGCTACCTTC
CASTEWGRATF
>TRBV20-1|-|TRBJ1-5|-
TGCAGTGCTAGTCGGGGTGACCTGGGGAGCAATCAGCCCCAGCATTTT
CSASRGDLGSNQPQHF
>TRBV20-1|-|TRBJ2-7|TRBD2
TGCAGTGCTAGTCACGGCGGGGGGGCGTACGAGCAGTACTTC
CSASHGGGAYEQYF
>TRBV29-1|few|TRBJ1-1|-
TGCAGCGTTGAATTTATGTACACTGAAGCTTTCTTT
CSVEFMYTEAFF
>TRBV27|-|TRBJ1-6|TRBD1
TGTGCCAGCAGTTTAGACAGGGTTATTTCACCCCTCCACTTT
CASSLDRVISPLHF